Listed here are 31 T cell receptor beta chains from one sample, sequenced in a study of graft-versus-host responses after intestinal transplantation. Repertoires were generated with immunoSEQ multiplex PCR, while TCRdb's copy carries only in-frame clones and drops some. The table has some 77,000 clones, 92% seen once. The source was PBMCs, collected 98 days after intestinal transplantation. These receptors all come from a human patient who received an intestinal transplant, so some T cells may come from the graft donor.

The V call is TRBV5-4, the J call TRBJ2-3, with 10 nucleotides matching TRBD1. CDR3 size: 15 residues. Trimming at V came to 4 bases and at J to 5 bases, leaving 7 bases not matched to a gene. The germline CDR1 and CDR2 sequences are SGHNT and YYREEE (reference sequence). The CDR3 nucleotides read TGTGCCAGCAGCAGGGACAGGGGAAGGATAGATACGCAGTATTTT. It yields the protein CASSRDRGRIDTQYF.

J is TRBJ2-3 and V is TRBV28, with 10 positions matching TRBD2. The CDR3 totals 16 residues. V was clipped by 6 bases and J by 6 bases; unmatched bases: 12. The germline V gene encodes CDR1 MDHEN and CDR2 SYDVKM. CDR3 sequence: CASRPSGRAMWDTQYF. The CDR3 DNA reads as TGTGCCAGCAGACCCAGCGGGAGGGCCATGTGGGATACGCAGTATTTT. Full variable domain (missing parts from reference TRBV28 and TRBJ2-3): DVKVTQSSRYLVKRTGEKVFLECVQDMDHENMFWYRQDPGLGLRLIYFSYDVKMKEKGDIPEGYSVSREKKERFSLILESASTNQTSMYLCASRPSGRAMWDTQYFGPGTRLTVL.

CDR3 residues: CASIYRQDSYEQYF. As DNA, the CDR3 is TGTGCCAGCATCTACCGACAGGACTCCTACGAGCAGTACTTC. The chain employs TRBV2 and TRBJ2-7, with TRBD1 as a possible D gene (6 bases). CDR3 length equals 14 residues. Germline CDR1 SNHLY, CDR2 FYNNEI. The ends were cut back, 7 bases at V and 0 bases at J, with 13 bases in the middle.

The CDR3 bases are TGCGCCAGCAGCTTGGCCGAAGGTGGGTTCTACGAGCAGTACTTC. The encoded protein is CASSLAEGGFYEQYF. V and J are TRBV5-1 and TRBJ2-7; no clear D. Germline lookup yields CDR1 SGHRS and CDR2 YFSETQ. The CDR3 sequence is 15 residues long. Trimming stripped 0 bases from V and 3 bases from J, with 13 bases between.

The V call is TRBV19, the J call TRBJ1-1; possibly TRBD1 for D (5 bases). The CDR3 is 17 residues long. Germline CDR1 LNHDA, CDR2 SQIVND (reference sequence). V was trimmed by 1 base and J by 0 bases, leaving 15 bases between them. The CDR3 nucleotides are TGTGCCAGTAGTATAGGGGGACCCAACGGCATGAACACTGAAGCTTTCTTT. Translated: CASSIGGPNGMNTEAFF.

This sequence joins TRBV4-2 and TRBJ1-1; 9 nucleotides line up with TRBD1. The CDR3 is 15 residues long. V dropped 0 bases and J dropped 3; count of bases not matched to a gene: 2. Germline loops: CDR1 LGHNA, CDR2 YNFKEQ. CDR3 DNA: TGTGCCAGCAGCCAAGAACAGGGGGCTGACACTGAAGCTTTCTTT. Protein product: CASSQEQGADTEAFF.

The CDR3 sequence is CASRGTSGGAYNEQFF. CDR3 bases: TGTGCCAGCAGGGGGACTAGCGGGGGAGCATACAATGAGCAGTTCTTC. The chain employs TRBV11-2 and TRBJ2-1, with 14 positions matching TRBD2. Germline CDR1 SGHAT, CDR2 FQNNGV. J gave up 4 bases and V 6 bases, and 5 bases lay outside the gene matches. The CDR3 runs to 16 residues.

The chain joins TRBV28 to TRBJ2-1; D gene uncertain. Trimming took off 3 bases at V and 7 bases at J, with 7 bases between the two ends. Looked up from germline, CDR1 is MDHEN and CDR2 is SYDVKM. The CDR3 loop spans 12 amino acids. CDR3 protein: CASSFGPNEQFF. In DNA, the CDR3 is TGTGCCAGCAGTTTTGGGCCGAATGAGCAGTTCTTC.

This chain connects TRBV5-4 to TRBJ1-1; weak D call: TRBD1 (6 bases). CDR1 and CDR2 (germline): SGHNT, YYREEE (reference sequence). V gave up 0 bases and J gave up 3 bases, with 9 bases separating them. CDR3 length: 14 amino acids. The CDR3 spells CASSLDREDTEAFF. The CDR3 DNA reads TGTGCCAGCAGCTTGGACAGGGAAGACACTGAAGCTTTCTTT.

This chain connects TRBV6-4 to TRBJ2-6; unclear D gene. CDR1 and CDR2 from the germline V gene are MRHNA and SNTAGT. The germline V and J ends were trimmed by 3 bases and 0 bases, with 6 bases remaining between them. CDR3 length equals 15 residues. CDR3: CASSESSSGANVLTF. DNA of the CDR3: TGTGCCAGCAGTGAATCGAGCTCTGGGGCCAACGTCCTGACTTTC.

This clone was recorded a few times. The chain recombines TRBV6-6 with TRBJ1-1, with 8 bases aligning to TRBD1. CDR1 is MNHNY, CDR2 SVGAGI, per germline (reference sequence). J was trimmed by 1 base and V by 2 bases; bases with no gene match: 6. The CDR3 extends over 16 amino acids. This CDR3 is CASSYLIGTGNTEAFF. CDR3 sequence (DNA): TGTGCCAGCAGTTACCTTATCGGGACAGGGAACACTGAAGCTTTCTTT.

The chain employs TRBV6-4 and TRBJ2-1; no firm D call. In germline, CDR1 is MRHNA, CDR2 SNTAGT. The CDR3 contains 14 residues. V was pared by 0 bases and J by 9 bases, with 12 bases between. The CDR3 loop reads CASSDSALSGEQFF. The CDR3 region has the DNA TGTGCCAGCAGTGACTCGGCTCTCTCCGGTGAGCAGTTCTTC.

This chain uses TRBV7-2 with TRBJ1-5; 7 positions agree with TRBD1. V lost 4 bases and J lost 6; bases outside the gene matches: 6. The CDR3 sequence is 14 residues long. Germline V lookup: CDR1 SGHTA, CDR2 FQGNSA. CDR3 bases: TGTGCCAGCAGCTACGACAGGGTTGGTCAGCCCCAGCATTTT. Its translation: CASSYDRVGQPQHF.

The chain is built from TRBV10-1 and TRBJ2-7, with 7 bases identical to TRBD2. The V gene's germline CDR1 is WNHNN and CDR2 SYGVQD (reference sequence). Trimming at V came to 6 bases and at J to 0 bases, leaving 5 bases not matched to a gene. The CDR3 sequence is 14 residues long. The CDR3 nucleotides are TGCGCCAGCAGGACGAAGCGGGGCTCCTACGAGCAGTACTTC. Amino acids: CASRTKRGSYEQYF.

This clone showed up just once. This chain joins TRBV29-1 and TRBJ2-1; D is perhaps TRBD1 or TRBD2 (5 bases each). V was cut by 4 bases and J by 5 bases, with 15 bases left in between. Per the germline V gene, CDR1 is SQVTM and CDR2 is ANQGSEA. The CDR3 totals 14 residues. The CDR3 loop reads CSVVGDEGHNEQFF. The CDR3 DNA reads TGCAGCGTTGTCGGGGACGAGGGGCACAATGAGCAGTTCTTC.

This chain links TRBV20-1 with TRBJ1-5; D uncertain. V lost 3 bases and J 2 bases, leaving 2 bases between the germline ends. CDR3 length equals 11 residues. Germline-derived CDR1 and CDR2 are DFQATT and SNEGSKA (reference sequence). CDR3 amino acids: CSASGNQPQHF. The DNA of the CDR3 is TGCAGTGCTAGCGGCAATCAGCCCCAGCATTTT.

The chain is built from TRBV29-1 and TRBJ1-4, with a possible D match to TRBD1 (5 bases). V dropped 7 bases and J dropped 8 bases, with 14 bases sitting between them. CDR3 length: 12 amino acids. Germline loops: CDR1 SQVTM, CDR2 ANQGSEA. CDR3 in amino acids: CSAGALEEKLFF. In DNA form, the CDR3 reads TGCAGCGCTGGGGCGCTGGAGGAAAAACTGTTTTTT.

The genes are TRBV2 and TRBJ2-5; D is possibly TRBD1 or TRBD2 (5 bases each). The V end was cut by 6 bases, the J end by 6 bases, with 23 bases between. The CDR3 has 16 amino acids. Germline V CDR1 and CDR2: SNHLY, FYNNEI. The CDR3 protein is CASSDPLGPRPQTQYF. The DNA for the CDR3 is TGTGCCAGCAGCGACCCATTGGGACCTCGCCCCCAGACCCAGTACTTC.

V usage is TRBV27 and J usage is TRBJ1-4, with D unresolved. Looked up from germline, CDR1 is MNHEY and CDR2 is SMNVEV (reference sequence). V lost 2 bases, J lost 8 bases, and 6 bases lay in between. CDR3 length equals 12 residues. The CDR3 protein is CASSLSGEKLFF. For the CDR3, the DNA is TGTGCCAGCAGTTTAAGTGGGGAAAAACTGTTTTTT.

The chain recombines TRBV5-6 with TRBJ1-2, with D perhaps matching TRBD1 (6 bases). The germline V gene encodes CDR1 SGHDT and CDR2 YYEEEE. The CDR3 spans 15 residues. The ends were cut back, 0 bases at V and 4 bases at J, with 13 bases in the middle. The DNA of the CDR3 is TGTGCCAGCAGCTTGGTGTACAGGGAAGGCTATGGCTACACCTTC. Translated, it gives CASSLVYREGYGYTF.

The gene calls are TRBV7-3 and TRBJ2-5; D call uncertain. Trimming removed 4 bases at V and 3 bases at J, with 3 bases between. The CDR3 runs 11 residues. Per the germline V gene, CDR1 is SGHTA and CDR2 is FQGTGA. CDR3 DNA sequence: TGTGCCAGCAGCTCAGAAGAGACCCAGTACTTC. The encoded protein is CASSSEETQYF.

The gene calls are TRBV7-4 and TRBJ2-7; either TRBD1 or TRBD2 may fit D (5 bases each). The ends were cut back, 1 base at V and 1 base at J, with 26 bases in the middle. Germline CDR1 reads SGHVT; CDR2 reads SQSDAQ. This CDR3 comprises 20 residues. The CDR3 sequence is CASSLGGSRVRGHQSYEQYF. CDR3 nucleotides: TGTGCCAGCAGCTTAGGGGGCTCGAGGGTACGAGGGCACCAATCCTACGAGCAGTACTTC.

The chain combines TRBV7-2 with TRBJ2-5, with D unclear. Trimming stripped 1 base from V and 5 bases from J, with 5 bases between. This CDR3 comprises 12 residues. Per the germline V gene, CDR1 is SGHTA and CDR2 is FQGNSA. In nucleotides, the CDR3 is TGTGCCAGCAGCTTAGAATCGGAGACCCAGTACTTC. The encoded protein is CASSLESETQYF.

The chain links TRBV7-2 to TRBJ2-7, with 8 bases aligning to TRBD2. J gave up 4 bases and V 0 bases, and 5 bases lay outside the gene matches. Germline V gene sequence: CDR1 SGHTA, CDR2 FQGNSA. The CDR3 consists of 15 residues. The CDR3 region is CASSLALAGGYEQYF. DNA for the CDR3: TGTGCCAGCAGCTTAGCGTTGGCGGGAGGTTACGAGCAGTACTTC.

The rearrangement links TRBV5-1 to TRBJ2-1, with 10 bases fitting TRBD2. The CDR3 runs to 14 residues. With V trimmed by 4 bases and J by 5 bases, 3 bases remained unmatched. Germline CDR1 is SGHRS and CDR2 is YFSETQ. The DNA of the CDR3 is TGCGCCAGCAGCACGGGACTAGCGAACAATGAGCAGTTCTTC. Protein sequence: CASSTGLANNEQFF.

V usage is TRBV7-9 and J usage is TRBJ2-4; 9 nucleotides align to TRBD2. The CDR3 totals 15 residues. Germline V lookup: CDR1 SEHNR, CDR2 FQNEAQ (reference sequence). V shed 5 bases, J shed 7 bases, and the junction held 9 bases outside the gene matches. In DNA, the CDR3 is TGTGCCAGCAGCCCGGTAGCGGGAGCGGGTAACATTCAGTACTTC. The encoded protein is CASSPVAGAGNIQYF.

The count of this clone is one. This sequence joins TRBV2 and TRBJ2-7; D possibly uses TRBD1 or TRBD2 (6 bases each). V was clipped by 5 bases and J by 3 bases, with 17 bases between them. The CDR3 runs 15 residues. CDR1 and CDR2 from the germline V gene are SNHLY and FYNNEI. CDR3 DNA sequence: TGTGCCAGCAGTCCCCCCCCGGGGGACAACTACGAGCAGTACTTC. Protein product: CASSPPPGDNYEQYF.

This chain links TRBV2 with TRBJ2-3, with TRBD2 identical over 10 bases. This CDR3 spans 17 amino acids. V dropped 2 bases and J dropped 4; count of bases not matched to a gene: 9. Germline-derived CDR1 and CDR2 are SNHLY and FYNNEI. CDR3 amino acids: CASSETLLAGYSDTQYF. The DNA for the CDR3 is TGTGCCAGCAGTGAAACTTTACTAGCGGGATACTCAGATACGCAGTATTTT.

The chain carries TRBV7-2 and TRBJ2-3; 7 bases align to TRBD2. Losses at the gene ends were 1 base for V and 2 bases for J; bases not matched to a gene: 15. CDR3 length: 19 residues. Germline CDR1 is SGHTA and CDR2 is FQGNSA. The CDR3 sequence: CASSLVRSGGLGVTDTQYF. The CDR3 DNA reads as TGTGCCAGCAGCTTAGTAAGGTCGGGGGGTCTAGGGGTCACAGATACGCAGTATTTT.

The chain couples TRBV6-4 to TRBJ2-3, with 14 bases matching TRBD2. This CDR3 has 16 amino acids. The V and J ends lost 3 bases and 4 bases, in that order; junction bases with no gene match: 3. The V gene's germline CDR1 is MRHNA and CDR2 SNTAGT. This CDR3 reads CASSERLAGGADTQYF. CDR3 coding DNA: TGTGCCAGCAGTGAACGACTAGCGGGAGGGGCAGATACGCAGTATTTT.

This chain connects TRBV2 to TRBJ2-5, with TRBD2 as a possible D gene (6 bases). This CDR3 spans 14 amino acids. Deletions cut 8 bases from V and 2 bases from J, with 15 bases between. Germline V gives CDR1 SNHLY, CDR2 FYNNEI. CDR3 DNA: TGTGCCAGCGGGGATAGCGGAGCACAAGAGACCCAGTACTTC. Its translation is CASGDSGAQETQYF.